This T cell receptor beta chain was recovered during a study of blood T cell repertoires in COVID-19. Study-level background: COVID-19 samples from acute and convalescent phases originated in the United States, Italy and Spain. Nucleic acid was either cDNA or gDNA, and it came from T cells, B-cell-depleted T cells, or PBMCs.

V dropped 4 bases and J dropped 5; count of bases not matched to a gene: 11. Germline CDR1 and CDR2: KGHSH and LQKENI. The CDR3 runs 16 residues. In the study's own analysis: Reference gene primers were amplified, and this amplification served to estimate nucleated cell counts. Profiling relied on immunoSEQ multiplex PCR, and the TCRdb table lists in-frame clones only, not all of them. That table gives V, J and clone size, and the DNA gave D and trimming. Seen here are tens of thousands of clones, 79% observed once, and the top ten hold around a quarter. This clone was picked up a small number of times.

Sequenced: peripheral blood. The origin of this receptor is a man between 60 and 70 years old with active or convalescent COVID-19. V usage is TRBV18 and J usage is TRBJ2-7; 10 bases line up with TRBD1. The CDR3 reads CASSRASRQGADEQYF. CDR3 bases: TGTGCCAGCTCACGCGCCTCTAGACAGGGGGCTGACGAGCAGTACTTC.